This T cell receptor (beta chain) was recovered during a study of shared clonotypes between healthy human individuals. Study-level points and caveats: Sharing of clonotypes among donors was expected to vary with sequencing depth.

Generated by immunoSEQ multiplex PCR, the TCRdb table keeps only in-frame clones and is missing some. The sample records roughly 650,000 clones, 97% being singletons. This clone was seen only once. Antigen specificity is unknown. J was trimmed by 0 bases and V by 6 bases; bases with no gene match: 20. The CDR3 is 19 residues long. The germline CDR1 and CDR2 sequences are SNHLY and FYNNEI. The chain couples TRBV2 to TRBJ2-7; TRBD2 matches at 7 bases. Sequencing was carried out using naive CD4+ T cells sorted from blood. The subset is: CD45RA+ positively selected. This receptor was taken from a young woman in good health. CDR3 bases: TGTGCCAGCAGGGCCATCCTAGCGGTCCGCCTCTCATACTCCTACGAGCAGTACTTC. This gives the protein CASRAILAVRLSYSYEQYF.